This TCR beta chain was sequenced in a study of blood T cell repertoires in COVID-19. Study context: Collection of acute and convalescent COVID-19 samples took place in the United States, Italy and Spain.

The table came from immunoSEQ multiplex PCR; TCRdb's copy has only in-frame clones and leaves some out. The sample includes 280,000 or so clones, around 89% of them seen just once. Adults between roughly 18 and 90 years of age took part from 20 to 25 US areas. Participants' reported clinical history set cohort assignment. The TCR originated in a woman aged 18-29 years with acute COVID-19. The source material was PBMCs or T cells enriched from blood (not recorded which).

The CDR3 region is CASSVRAENTEAFF. CDR3 DNA: TGTGCCAGCAGCGTCAGGGCCGAAAACACTGAAGCTTTCTTT. The J gene is TRBJ1-1, the V gene TRBV9; D possibly corresponds to TRBD1 (5 bases). The CDR3 spans 14 residues. The V gene lost 2 bases and the J gene lost 2 bases, with 10 bases spanning the gap. Germline lookup yields CDR1 SGDLS and CDR2 YYNGEE.